This T cell receptor (beta chain) was sequenced in a study of breast tumors, draining lymph nodes, adjacent tissues. TCRdb independently ran MiXCR on the multiplex PCR reads; one entry per CDR3 protein. This table has 50,000 to 75,000 distinct CDR3 sequences, approximately 54% appearing once. Study results and limitations: Tumor TCR diversity was below lymph nodes but above nontumor tissue. The data were judged consistent with most tumor T cells coming from lymph node and expanding in tumor.

Germline lookup yields CDR1 DFQATT and CDR2 SNEGSKA (reference sequence). The CDR3 is 14 amino acids. In its sample, this clonotype was seen a few times. Its cognate antigen is unknown. Given a much more abundant clone one base away, this may be a read error. Sequenced input: breast tumor tissue. The receptor's source is a female donor with breast cancer. Some clones in this sample may be carry-over from other donors' samples. The rearrangement joins TRBV20-1 to TRBJ2-1; 7 bases map to TRBD1. In DNA form, the CDR3 reads TGCAGTGCTAGTCGGACAGGCGGTTACACTGAGCAGTTCTTC. The encoded protein is CSASRTGGYTEQFF.